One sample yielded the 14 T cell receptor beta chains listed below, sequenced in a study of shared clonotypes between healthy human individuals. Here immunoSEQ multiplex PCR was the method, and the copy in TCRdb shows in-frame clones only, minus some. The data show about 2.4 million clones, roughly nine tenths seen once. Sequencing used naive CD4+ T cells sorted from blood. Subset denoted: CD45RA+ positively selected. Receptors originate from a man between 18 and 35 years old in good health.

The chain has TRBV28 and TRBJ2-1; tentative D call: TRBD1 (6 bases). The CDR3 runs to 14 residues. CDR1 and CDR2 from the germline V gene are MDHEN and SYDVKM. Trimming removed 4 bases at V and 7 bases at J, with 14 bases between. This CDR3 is CASSSGTMMNEQFF. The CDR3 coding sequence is TGTGCCAGCAGTTCCGGGACAATGATGAATGAGCAGTTCTTC.

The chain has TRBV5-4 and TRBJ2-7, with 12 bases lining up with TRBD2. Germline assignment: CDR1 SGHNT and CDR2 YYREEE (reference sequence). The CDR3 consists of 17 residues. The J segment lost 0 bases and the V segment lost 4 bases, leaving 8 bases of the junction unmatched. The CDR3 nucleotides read TGTGCCAGCAGCCGCACTAGCGGGGGGCGAAGCTCCTACGAGCAGTACTTC. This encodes CASSRTSGGRSSYEQYF.

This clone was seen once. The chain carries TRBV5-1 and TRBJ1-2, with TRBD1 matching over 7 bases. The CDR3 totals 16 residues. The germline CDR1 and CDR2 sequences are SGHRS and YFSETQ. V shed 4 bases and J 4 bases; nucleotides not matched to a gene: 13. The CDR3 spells CASSDWTGTATYGYTF. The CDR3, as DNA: TGCGCCAGCAGCGATTGGACGGGGACAGCGACCTATGGCTACACCTTC.

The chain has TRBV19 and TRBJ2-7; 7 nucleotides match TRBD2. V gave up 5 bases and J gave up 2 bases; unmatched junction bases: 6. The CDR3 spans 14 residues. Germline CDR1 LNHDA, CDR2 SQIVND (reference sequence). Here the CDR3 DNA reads TGTGCCAGTAGTGCCAGCGGGGCTACCTACGAGCAGTACTTC. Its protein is CASSASGATYEQYF.

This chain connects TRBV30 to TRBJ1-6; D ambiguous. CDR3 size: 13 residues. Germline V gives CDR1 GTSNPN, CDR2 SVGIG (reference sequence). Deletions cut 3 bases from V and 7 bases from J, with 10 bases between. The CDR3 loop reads CAWSTGANSPLHF. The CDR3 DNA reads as TGTGCCTGGAGCACGGGTGCGAATTCACCCCTCCACTTT.

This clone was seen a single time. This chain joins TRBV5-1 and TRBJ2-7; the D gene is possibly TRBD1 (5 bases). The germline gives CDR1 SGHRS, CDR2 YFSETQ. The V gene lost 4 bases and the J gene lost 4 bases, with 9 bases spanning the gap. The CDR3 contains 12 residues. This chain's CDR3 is CASSAKGYEQYF. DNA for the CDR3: TGCGCCAGCAGCGCTAAGGGGTACGAGCAGTACTTC. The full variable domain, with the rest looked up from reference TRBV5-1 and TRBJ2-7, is KAGVTQTPRYLIKTRGQQVTLSCSPISGHRSVSWYQQTPGQGLQFLFEYFSETQRNKGNFPGRFSGRQFSNSRSEMNVSTLELGDSALYLCASSAKGYEQYFGPGTRLTVT.

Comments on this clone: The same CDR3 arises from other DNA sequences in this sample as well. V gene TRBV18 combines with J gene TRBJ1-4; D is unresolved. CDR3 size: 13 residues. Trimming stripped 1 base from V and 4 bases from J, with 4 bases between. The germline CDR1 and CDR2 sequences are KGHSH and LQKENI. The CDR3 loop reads CASSPQGNEKLFF. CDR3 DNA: TGTGCCAGCTCACCACAGGGTAATGAAAAACTGTTTTTT.

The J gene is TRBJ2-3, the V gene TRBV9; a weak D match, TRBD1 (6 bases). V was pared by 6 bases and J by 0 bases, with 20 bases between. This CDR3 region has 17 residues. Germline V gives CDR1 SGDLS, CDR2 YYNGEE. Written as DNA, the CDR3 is TGTGCCAGCATCTCATCGGGACACCTAACCAGCACAGATACGCAGTATTTT. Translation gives CASISSGHLTSTDTQYF.

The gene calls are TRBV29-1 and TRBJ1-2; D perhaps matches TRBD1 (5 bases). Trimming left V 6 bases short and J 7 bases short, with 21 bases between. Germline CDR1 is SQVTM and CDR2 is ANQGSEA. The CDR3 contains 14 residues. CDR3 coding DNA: TGCAGCGTCGACAGACGACTCGGGTCGGTTGGCTACACCTTC. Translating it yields CSVDRRLGSVGYTF.

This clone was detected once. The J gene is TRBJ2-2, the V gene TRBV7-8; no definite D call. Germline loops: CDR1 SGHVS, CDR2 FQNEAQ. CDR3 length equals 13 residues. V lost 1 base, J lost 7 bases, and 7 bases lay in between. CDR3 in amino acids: CASSLDQVGELFF. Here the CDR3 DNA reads TGTGCCAGCAGCTTAGATCAGGTCGGGGAGCTGTTTTTT.

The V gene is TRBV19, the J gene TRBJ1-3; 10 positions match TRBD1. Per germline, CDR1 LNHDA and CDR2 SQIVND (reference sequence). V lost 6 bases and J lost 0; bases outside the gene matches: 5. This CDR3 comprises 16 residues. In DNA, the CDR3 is TGTGCCAGTAGCGCGGGACAGGGGAGCTCTGGAAACACCATATATTTT. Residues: CASSAGQGSSGNTIYF.

The CDR3 spells CASNGGTAFSYEQYF. DNA for the CDR3: TGTGCCAGCAACGGAGGGACAGCTTTTTCCTACGAGCAGTACTTC. The chain carries TRBV28 and TRBJ2-7; a possible D gene is TRBD1 (7 bases). Germline V CDR1 and CDR2: MDHEN, SYDVKM. V lost 7 bases, J lost 1 base, and 17 bases lay in between. CDR3 length equals 15 residues.

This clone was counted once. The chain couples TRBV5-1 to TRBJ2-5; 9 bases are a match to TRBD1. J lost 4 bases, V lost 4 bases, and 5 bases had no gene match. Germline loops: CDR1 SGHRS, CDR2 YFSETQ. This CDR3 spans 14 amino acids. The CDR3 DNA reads TGCGCCAGCAGCCAGGGACAGGGTCTAGAGACCCAGTACTTC. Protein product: CASSQGQGLETQYF.

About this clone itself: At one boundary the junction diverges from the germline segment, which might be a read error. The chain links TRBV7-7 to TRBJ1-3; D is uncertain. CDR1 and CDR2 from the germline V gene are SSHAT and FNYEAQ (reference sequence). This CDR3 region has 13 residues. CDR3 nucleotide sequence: TGTGCTAGCAGCCCCGTGGGGAGCGACACCATATATTTT. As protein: CASSPVGSDTIYF.